This record concerns one TCR beta chain sequence. The data stem from a study of blood T cell repertoires in COVID-19. Across the whole study: Sites in the United States, Italy and Spain provided acute and convalescent COVID-19 samples.

Produced via immunoSEQ multiplex PCR; TCRdb's table is partial and in-frame only. This table has about 70,000 clones, approximately 80% appearing once. Sequenced material: peripheral blood. This receptor was obtained from a man in his 70s who had recovered from COVID-19.

In nucleotides, the CDR3 is TGTGCCAGTAGTACACAAGGGACAAGAGGAGGCAATCAGCCCCAGCATTTT. Its protein product is CASSTQGTRGGNQPQHF. The V gene is TRBV19, the J gene TRBJ1-5, with a tentative D call TRBD1 (6 bases). This CDR3 comprises 17 residues. The germline CDR1 and CDR2 sequences are LNHDA and SQIVND (reference sequence). Trimming stripped 4 bases from V and 2 bases from J, with 18 bases between.